The 2 T cell receptor beta chains reported below all come from one sample, sequenced in a study of T cells in Graves' hyperthyroidism and ophthalmopathy (dated by TCRdb to between 2018 and 2021). Library generation was performed with multiplex PCR. Sequencing was carried out with an Illumina HiSeq 2000. TCR beta CDR3 regions were amplified from RNA transcripts. A first-round RT-PCR of the TCR CDR3 used the HTBI primer set with the Qiagen OneStep RT-PCR kit. TCRdb itself trimmed the public reads at Q25 with fastp, ran MiXCR and retained productive beta chains. Rows with one shared CDR3 protein collapse into an entry with the most common genes and DNA. This sample holds almost 600,000 distinct CDR3 sequences; about half were observed only once. More than 7% of the sample is held by the ten biggest clonotypes. The sequenced sample consisted of peripheral blood or thyroid tissue (not recorded which). Every receptor here comes from a woman under 30 with Graves' hyperthyroidism.

This rearrangement joins TRBV6-2 or TRBV6-3 to TRBJ2-2, with TRBD2 matching 8 bases. The germline V gene encodes CDR1 MNHEY and CDR2 SVGEGT. The CDR3 spans 14 residues. V gave up 2 bases and J gave up 7 bases; unmatched junction bases: 3. This CDR3 is CASSYLGTSGELFF. In DNA, the CDR3 is TGTGCCAGCAGTTACCTGGGGACTAGCGGGGAGCTGTTTTTT.

The chain combines TRBV19 with TRBJ2-7; TRBD1 matches 8 bases. This CDR3 contains 15 residues. Unmatched junction bases numbered 10, after V lost 6 bases and J lost 3 bases. Germline values: CDR1 LNHDA, CDR2 SQIVND (reference sequence). The CDR3 protein is CASRRTGTGDYEQYF. In nucleotides, the CDR3 is TGTGCCAGTAGGAGGACAGGGACAGGCGACTACGAGCAGTACTTC.